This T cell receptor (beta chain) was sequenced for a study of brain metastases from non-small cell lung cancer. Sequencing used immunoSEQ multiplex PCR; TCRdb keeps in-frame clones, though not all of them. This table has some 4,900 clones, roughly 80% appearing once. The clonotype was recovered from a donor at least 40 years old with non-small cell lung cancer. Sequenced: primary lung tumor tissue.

The CDR3 spells CASSQGTSQPQHF. CDR3 sequence (DNA): TGTGCCAGCAGTCAGGGGACCTCTCAGCCCCAGCATTTT. V and J are TRBV6-6 and TRBJ1-5; maybe TRBD1 (6 bases). This CDR3 is built from 13 residues. Germline CDR1 reads MNHNY; CDR2 reads SVGAGI (reference sequence). Trimming shortened V by 5 bases and J by 6 bases, and 11 bases separated the two germline ends.